The clone carrying this T cell receptor beta chain showed up just once. Its specificity is unknown. This sample was included in a study of cytomegalovirus exposure and HLA in healthy donors. General observations from the study: Using a false discovery rate of 0.05, a later analysis showed that around 16,000 TCR beta sequences were associated with HLA alleles.

60 Vbeta and 13 Jbeta primers were used in PCR. Assay used: immunoSEQ multiplex PCR; TCRdb lists only in-frame clones, some missing. This table holds over 45,000 clones, about 80% found once. V was trimmed by 0 bases and J by 4 bases, leaving 12 bases between them. Germline V CDR1 and CDR2: LGHNA, YSLEER. This CDR3 spans 16 amino acids. The receptor comes from a young man in good health and CMV-seronegative. Sequenced: PBMCs. V gene TRBV4-3 combines with J gene TRBJ2-2, with TRBD1 as a possible D gene (6 bases). Written as DNA, the CDR3 is TGCGCCAGCAGCCAAGATATGGGGGCGAGCACCGGGGAGCTGTTTTTT. It is translated as CASSQDMGASTGELFF.